This T cell receptor (beta chain) comes out of a study of blood T cell repertoires in COVID-19. About the study: The origin of the acute and convalescent COVID-19 samples was the United States, Italy and Spain. PBMCs, B-cell-depleted T cells, or T cells provided the cDNA or gDNA that made up the material.

As originally analysed: Reference gene primer amplification in the assay estimated nucleated cell counts. Only in-frame clones appear in the TCRdb table, and some are missing; sequencing was by immunoSEQ multiplex PCR. Clone size and V and J calls were adopted from that table, with D and trimming inferred from the DNA. Of tens of thousands of clones listed, 75% to 85% are singletons. Germline CDR1 is MNHEY and CDR2 is SVGAGI. Losses at the gene ends were 6 bases for V and 2 bases for J; bases not matched to a gene: 2. This CDR3 spans 14 amino acids. What was sequenced was peripheral blood. This clonotype was sampled from a woman between 65 and 79 years old with acute or convalescent COVID-19. The J gene is TRBJ2-1, the V gene TRBV6-5; 9 positions agree with TRBD1. This CDR3 is CASSRTGAYNEQFF. The DNA of the CDR3 is TGTGCCAGCAGCCGGACAGGGGCCTACAATGAGCAGTTCTTC.